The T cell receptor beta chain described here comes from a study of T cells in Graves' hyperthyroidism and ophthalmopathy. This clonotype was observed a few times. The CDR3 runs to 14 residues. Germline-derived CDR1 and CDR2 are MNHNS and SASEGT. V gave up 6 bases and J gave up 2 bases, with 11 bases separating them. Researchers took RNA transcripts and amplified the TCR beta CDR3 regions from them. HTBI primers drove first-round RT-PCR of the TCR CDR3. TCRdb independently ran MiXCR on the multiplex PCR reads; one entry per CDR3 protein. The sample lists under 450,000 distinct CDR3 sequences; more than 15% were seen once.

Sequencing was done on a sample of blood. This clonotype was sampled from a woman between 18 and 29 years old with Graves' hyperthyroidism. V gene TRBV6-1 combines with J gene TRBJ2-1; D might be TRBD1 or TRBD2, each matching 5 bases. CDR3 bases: TGTGCCAGCAGCTCTACGGGGCCCTACAATGAGCAGTTCTTC. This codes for CASSSTGPYNEQFF.